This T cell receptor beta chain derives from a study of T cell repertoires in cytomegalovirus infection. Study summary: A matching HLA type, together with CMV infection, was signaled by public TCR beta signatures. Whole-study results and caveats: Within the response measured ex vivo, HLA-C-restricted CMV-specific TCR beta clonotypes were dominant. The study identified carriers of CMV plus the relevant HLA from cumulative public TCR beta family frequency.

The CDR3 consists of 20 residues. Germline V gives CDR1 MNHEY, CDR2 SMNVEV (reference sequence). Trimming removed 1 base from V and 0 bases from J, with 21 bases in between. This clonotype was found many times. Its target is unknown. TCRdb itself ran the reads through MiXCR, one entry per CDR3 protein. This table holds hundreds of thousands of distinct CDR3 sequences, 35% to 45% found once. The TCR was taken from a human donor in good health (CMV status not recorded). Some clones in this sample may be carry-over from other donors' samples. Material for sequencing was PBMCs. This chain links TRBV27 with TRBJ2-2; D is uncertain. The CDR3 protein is CASSLYPPRAVNSNTGELFF. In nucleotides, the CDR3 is TGTGCCAGCAGTTTATACCCCCCCCGGGCGGTAAATTCGAACACCGGGGAGCTGTTTTTT.